The 22 T cell receptor beta chains below all came from one sample that was sequenced in a study of response to subunit inactivated influenza vaccine. One entry per CDR3 protein results from TCRdb running MiXCR on the RT-PCR reads. Found here are about 800,000 distinct CDR3 sequences, 21% of them singletons; the top ten hold roughly 10%. Material: PBMCs from blood, obtained around 5 days after vaccination. Every receptor here comes from a man between 50 and 59 years old who received an inactivated influenza vaccine.

This clonotype has ten or more counts. The CDR3, as DNA: TGTGCCAGCAGCGTAGGCTCACTAGCGGGAGATACGCAGTATTTT. Encoded protein: CASSVGSLAGDTQYF. The rearrangement links TRBV9 to TRBJ2-3, with 9 bases lining up with TRBD2. CDR1 is SGDLS, CDR2 YYNGEE, per germline. The CDR3 totals 15 residues. V lost 0 bases, J lost 5 bases, and 4 bases stayed unmatched. The full variable domain, in which reference TRBV9 and TRBJ2-3 provide the parts outside the CDR3, is DSGVTQTPKHLITATGQRVTLRCSPRSGDLSVYWYQQSLDQGLQFLIQYYNGEERAKGNILERFSAQQFPDLHSELNLSSLELGDSALYFCASSVGSLAGDTQYFGPGTRLTVL.

This clonotype has at least ten counts. The rearrangement joins TRBV24-1 to TRBJ2-5, with D uncertain. V dropped 0 bases and J dropped 2 bases, with 9 bases sitting between them. The CDR3 is made up of 15 amino acids. Germline loops: CDR1 KGHDR, CDR2 SFDVKD. This CDR3 is CATSDLHTPQETQYF. The CDR3 coding sequence is TGTGCCACCAGTGATTTGCACACTCCACAAGAGACCCAGTACTTC.

The chain links TRBV6-1 to TRBJ2-7; D possibly corresponds to TRBD2 (6 bases). CDR1 is MNHNS and CDR2 is SASEGT in the germline V gene. The CDR3 extends over 14 amino acids. V was clipped by 3 bases and J by 9 bases, with 18 bases between them. CDR3 region: CASSDTGLRTGQYF. Here the CDR3 DNA reads TGTGCCAGCAGTGATACGGGACTCCGGACGGGGCAGTACTTC.

The V gene is TRBV3-1, the J gene TRBJ2-5, with 8 nucleotides matching TRBD2. Germline V gene lookup returns CDR1 LGHDT and CDR2 YNNKEL (reference sequence). V lost 8 bases to trimming and J lost 5 bases; unmatched junction nucleotides: 10. The CDR3 consists of 14 residues. CDR3 bases: TGTGCCAGCGGGAGCGGGGGTGGGTCGGAGACCCAGTACTTC. It encodes CASGSGGGSETQYF.

The V and J genes are TRBV6-2 or TRBV6-3 and TRBJ1-2, with TRBD1 identical over 7 bases. This CDR3 has 14 residues. V lost 2 bases, J lost 7 bases, and 7 bases stayed unmatched. Germline V lookup: CDR1 MNHEY, CDR2 SVGEGT. The CDR3 sequence: CASSYGSRQGGYTF. CDR3 nucleotide sequence: TGTGCCAGCAGTTACGGGTCGCGACAGGGTGGCTACACCTTC.

In this sample, this clonotype turned up many times. V gene TRBV12-3 or TRBV12-4 combines with J gene TRBJ2-3, with D perhaps matching TRBD1 (6 bases). CDR3 length: 14 amino acids. V was shortened by 6 bases and J by 5 bases, with 15 bases between the two germline ends. CDR3 sequence: CASRPRTVRDTQYF. CDR3 sequence (DNA): TGTGCCAGCAGACCCCGGACAGTGAGAGATACGCAGTATTTT.

This clonotype was observed once. The chain recombines TRBV4-2 with TRBJ2-3; D gene unclear. The V and J ends lost 1 base and 1 base respectively, with 12 bases between them. Germline V CDR1 and CDR2: LGHNA, YNFKEQ. The CDR3 consists of 16 residues. CDR3 sequence: CASSQVSRFRTDTQYF. CDR3 DNA sequence: TGTGCCAGCAGCCAAGTCTCCCGTTTTCGCACAGATACGCAGTATTTT.

The rearrangement uses TRBV14 and TRBJ2-7; 7 bases fit TRBD2. This CDR3 contains 15 residues. Germline CDR1 SGHDN, CDR2 FVKESK. After removal of 3 bases from V and 5 bases from J, the junction contained 10 bases not matched to a gene. CDR3 sequence: CASSHAREVSHEQYF. CDR3 bases: TGTGCCAGCAGCCACGCCCGGGAGGTCTCTCACGAGCAGTACTTC.

The V gene is TRBV29-1, the J gene TRBJ2-1; 7 bases map to TRBD2. The CDR3 has 17 amino acids. CDR1 is SQVTM and CDR2 is ANQGSEA in the germline V gene. The junction had 21 bases not matched to a gene; V was cut back by 4 bases and J by 9 bases. The CDR3 here is CSVVALYPAGTGGEQFF. The CDR3 region has the DNA TGCAGCGTTGTTGCCCTCTACCCAGCGGGGACCGGGGGTGAGCAGTTCTTC.

This clonotype was detected only once. This chain connects TRBV28 to TRBJ1-2; maybe TRBD1 (6 bases). The germline V gene encodes CDR1 MDHEN and CDR2 SYDVKM. CDR3 length: 15 residues. V lost 5 bases and J 2 bases, leaving 15 bases between the germline ends. CDR3 protein: CASSLKPGQNYGYTF. CDR3 nucleotides: TGTGCCAGCAGTCTCAAACCCGGACAGAACTATGGCTACACCTTC.

This clonotype was observed many times. The rearrangement uses TRBV20-1 and TRBJ2-2; D is ambiguous. Germline V gives CDR1 DFQATT, CDR2 SNEGSKA (reference sequence). This CDR3 is built from 12 residues. The V and J ends lost 3 bases and 3 bases respectively, with 5 bases between them. The CDR3, as DNA: TGCAGTGCTAGGTCCGACACCGGGGAGCTGTTTTTT. It yields the protein CSARSDTGELFF.

This clonotype was recorded a few times. The chain carries TRBV15 and TRBJ2-3, with 13 bases that match TRBD2. The CDR3 has 18 amino acids. V was pared by 6 bases and J by 4 bases, with 13 bases of the junction left unmatched. The V gene's germline CDR1 is LNHNV and CDR2 YYDKDF (reference sequence). DNA of the CDR3: TGTGCCACCAGAGATACTAGCGGGAGGGCCAGGTTTGCAGATACGCAGTATTTT. This gives the protein CATRDTSGRARFADTQYF.

This clonotype was recorded a few times. This sequence joins TRBV6-8 and TRBJ2-7; possible D gene TRBD1, 6 bases. The CDR3 runs to 17 residues. Looked up from germline, CDR1 is MNHGY and CDR2 is SAAAGT. V lost 6 bases, J lost 1 base, and 22 bases lay in between. The chain's CDR3 is CASRLGTGCPSSYEQYF. CDR3 sequence (DNA): TGTGCCAGCAGATTAGGAACAGGGTGCCCTTCTTCCTACGAGCAGTACTTC.

This clonotype was found a few times. The chain combines TRBV4-2 with TRBJ2-2; tentative D call: TRBD1 (6 bases). The germline V gene has CDR1 LGHNA and CDR2 YNFKEQ. The V end was cut by 0 bases, the J end by 1 base, with 9 bases between. The CDR3 contains 16 residues. The CDR3 DNA reads as TGTGCCAGCAGCCAAGATAGGACAGAGAACACCGGGGAGCTGTTTTTT. It specifies CASSQDRTENTGELFF.

This clonotype was detected only a few times. The gene calls are TRBV10-3 and TRBJ2-6, with no clear D. This CDR3 spans 16 amino acids. In germline, CDR1 is ENHRY, CDR2 SYGVKD. V was cut by 0 bases and J by 0 bases, with 6 bases left in between. The CDR3 bases are TGTGCCATCAGTGAGTCCTGGAACTCTGGGGCCAACGTCCTGACTTTC. Translation gives CAISESWNSGANVLTF.

The table lists this clonotype with many counts. This chain joins TRBV12-3 or TRBV12-4 and TRBJ2-5, with a weak D call TRBD1 (5 bases). The CDR3 is 14 residues long. V was clipped by 6 bases and J by 4 bases, with 15 bases between them. The CDR3 DNA sequence: TGTGCCAGCAGAAAAATTGGACACTTAGAGACCCAGTACTTC. This sequence encodes CASRKIGHLETQYF.

V and J are TRBV28 and TRBJ1-2; TRBD1 is a possible D gene (5 bases). CDR1 and CDR2 from the germline V gene are MDHEN and SYDVKM. This CDR3 has 12 residues. The V end was cut by 8 bases, the J end by 7 bases, with 14 bases between. The CDR3 region is CASRLGVAGYTF. CDR3 coding DNA: TGTGCCAGCCGGTTGGGGGTGGCTGGCTACACCTTC.

This clonotype showed up just a few times. The chain employs TRBV7-2 and TRBJ2-3; D gene unclear. This CDR3 contains 15 residues. Germline assignment: CDR1 SGHTA and CDR2 FQGNSA. The V and J ends lost 5 bases and 1 base respectively, with 13 bases between them. The CDR3 nucleotides are TGTGCCAGCAGCACTGCGCTAACAGGCACAGATACGCAGTATTTT. The encoded protein is CASSTALTGTDTQYF. Based on the CDR3 plus reference TRBV7-2 and TRBJ2-3, the full variable domain is GAGVSQSPSNKVTEKGKDVELRCDPISGHTALYWYRQSLGQGLEFLIYFQGNSAPDKSGLPSDRFSAERTGGSVSTLTIQRTQQEDSAVYLCASSTALTGTDTQYFGPGTRLTVL.

The chain couples TRBV19 to TRBJ2-3; D is uncertain. V dropped 2 bases and J dropped 4 bases, with 10 bases sitting between them. Germline V CDR1 and CDR2: LNHDA, SQIVND (reference sequence). The CDR3 length is 14 residues. CDR3 loop: CASSITLGADTQYF. CDR3 coding DNA: TGTGCCAGTAGTATAACCTTAGGTGCAGATACGCAGTATTTT.

This clonotype was counted a few times. V gene TRBV20-1 combines with J gene TRBJ2-1, with 8 nucleotides matching TRBD2. Germline-derived CDR1 and CDR2 are DFQATT and SNEGSKA (reference sequence). The CDR3 is 14 residues long. The junction had 9 bases not matched to a gene; V was cut back by 5 bases and J by 6 bases. CDR3 in amino acids: CSAEIAGSGNEQFF. The CDR3 nucleotides are TGCAGTGCTGAAATAGCGGGAAGCGGCAATGAGCAGTTCTTC.

This clonotype showed up many times. The rearrangement links TRBV5-1 to TRBJ2-7; tentatively, D is TRBD2 (6 bases). The ends were cut back, 0 bases at V and 2 bases at J, with 12 bases in the middle. Germline V gives CDR1 SGHRS, CDR2 YFSETQ. The CDR3 has 15 residues. The CDR3 region is CASSLVGGATYEQYF. CDR3 DNA sequence: TGCGCCAGCAGCTTGGTGGGGGGAGCCACCTACGAGCAGTACTTC.

V gene TRBV9 combines with J gene TRBJ2-1; a weak D match, TRBD2 (6 bases). The CDR3 runs 14 residues. The germline V gene encodes CDR1 SGDLS and CDR2 YYNGEE. Trimming stripped 3 bases from V and 7 bases from J, with 14 bases between. CDR3 in amino acids: CASSGRGGSNEQFF. DNA for the CDR3: TGTGCCAGCAGCGGGAGGGGAGGCTCAAATGAGCAGTTCTTC.